A single sample gave rise to the 15 T cell receptor beta chains below, sequenced in a study of early T cells in non-severe SARS-CoV-2 infection. One entry per CDR3 protein results from TCRdb running MiXCR on the 5' RACE reads. The sample lists roughly 33,000 distinct CDR3 sequences; 5.7% were seen once. The sample comprised whole blood. These TCRs come from an adult who was a healthcare worker with PCR-confirmed SARS-CoV-2 infection or an uninfected control (not recorded which).

This clonotype has ten or more counts. The genes are TRBV5-1 and TRBJ2-3; possibly TRBD2 for D (5 bases). CDR3 length equals 15 residues. Germline-derived CDR1 and CDR2 are SGHRS and YFSETQ. Trimming removed 5 bases at V and 0 bases at J, with 13 bases between. CDR3 loop: CASSRADTSTDTQYF. For the CDR3, the DNA is TGCGCCAGCAGTCGAGCGGATACTAGCACAGATACGCAGTATTTT.

This clonotype occurred many times. The chain is built from TRBV7-2 and TRBJ2-1; no firm D call. The CDR3 covers 14 residues. The germline CDR1 and CDR2 sequences are SGHTA and FQGNSA. V was trimmed by 2 bases and J by 7 bases, leaving 12 bases between them. The CDR3 DNA sequence: TGTGCCAGCAGCTTACTTAGTACCCCTAATGAGCAGTTCTTC. Its protein is CASSLLSTPNEQFF.

This clonotype was detected ten times or more. The gene calls are TRBV20-1 and TRBJ2-2, with D uncertain. This CDR3 is built from 16 residues. The V end was cut by 0 bases, the J end by 6 bases, with 17 bases between. CDR1 is DFQATT, CDR2 SNEGSKA, per germline (reference sequence). CDR3 in DNA: TGCAGTGCTAGAGAACGGAGACTGGAACTTTCCGGGGAGCTGTTTTTT. Its protein product is CSARERRLELSGELFF.

At least ten counts were recorded for this clonotype. The chain uses TRBV20-1 and TRBJ2-5, with no clear D. The CDR3 is 15 residues long. CDR1 and CDR2 (germline): DFQATT, SNEGSKA (reference sequence). Trimming removed 3 bases from V and 3 bases from J, with 17 bases in between. The CDR3 is CSASDLWRTKETQYF. The CDR3 DNA sequence: TGCAGTGCTAGCGACCTTTGGCGTACCAAAGAGACCCAGTACTTC.

The table lists this clonotype with many counts. This chain connects TRBV27 to TRBJ2-7, with 9 bases aligning to TRBD2. With 3 bases clipped from V and 3 bases from J, the junction kept 6 bases outside the gene matches. Germline V gene sequence: CDR1 MNHEY, CDR2 SMNVEV (reference sequence). The CDR3 totals 15 residues. CDR3 loop: CASSFSGLAFYEQYV. The CDR3 nucleotides read TGTGCCAGCAGTTTTTCGGGACTAGCTTTCTACGAGCAGTACGTC.

This clonotype was seen many times. V is TRBV5-3 and J is TRBJ2-1; TRBD1 matches at 11 bases. TRBV5-3 is assigned to the ORF class and has an uncertain function. The CDR3 contains 16 residues. The junction had 3 bases not matched to a gene; V was cut back by 0 bases and J by 4 bases. CDR3 in DNA: TGTGCCAGAAGCTTGGCCCGGGACAGGGGGTACAATGAGCAGTTCTTC. It yields the protein CARSLARDRGYNEQFF.

Concerning this clonotype itself: This may arise from a read error, as a much more abundant clone is one base away. The chain recombines TRBV27 with TRBJ1-1; D perhaps matches TRBD1 (5 bases). The CDR3 is 16 residues long. CDR1 is MNHEY, CDR2 SMNVEV, per germline (reference sequence). The V and J ends lost 5 bases and 1 base respectively, with 17 bases between them. The CDR3 region has the DNA TGTGCCAGCAGTGCCTGCAGGGCCCCCAGGAACACTGAAGCTTTCTTT. Protein product: CASSACRAPRNTEAFF.

This clonotype has at least ten counts. CDR3 in amino acids: CASSSYASGRVYEQYF. CDR3 nucleotides: TGTGCCAGCAGCTCCTACGCTAGCGGGAGGGTCTACGAGCAGTACTTC. This chain joins TRBV7-6 and TRBJ2-7; 12 nucleotides agree with TRBD2. The V gene's germline CDR1 is SGHVS and CDR2 FNYEAQ. The CDR3 extends over 16 amino acids. V dropped 4 bases and J dropped 3; count of bases not matched to a gene: 7.

This clonotype has a count of ten or more. The genes are TRBV12-3 or TRBV12-4 and TRBJ1-1; unclear D gene. Trimming took off 6 bases at V and 10 bases at J, with 18 bases between the two ends. This CDR3 is built from 13 residues. The CDR3 DNA follows: TGTGCCAGCAGGCCGAATTGGGCGGCCCCAGCTTTCTTT. This encodes CASRPNWAAPAFF.

This clonotype appeared many times. The chain combines TRBV20-1 with TRBJ2-1; 10 bases line up with TRBD1. CDR1 and CDR2 (germline): DFQATT, SNEGSKA (reference sequence). V was pared by 6 bases and J by 8 bases, with 10 bases of the junction left unmatched. CDR3 length: 14 residues. Written as DNA, the CDR3 is TGCAGTGCAGAGGACAGGGGGGTCTCTTATGAGCAGTTCTTC. This sequence encodes CSAEDRGVSYEQFF.

This clonotype showed up many times. The chain joins TRBV18 to TRBJ2-7; TRBD2 agrees at 8 bases. Germline V CDR1 and CDR2: KGHSH, LQKENI. The CDR3 contains 14 residues. The V segment lost 3 bases and the J segment 2 bases; nucleotides outside the gene matches: 3. The chain's CDR3 is CASSPIGRAYEQYV. In DNA form, the CDR3 reads TGTGCCAGCTCACCTATCGGGAGGGCCTACGAGCAGTACGTC.

This clonotype was seen ten or more times. The chain uses TRBV7-2 and TRBJ1-1; 9 bases are a match to TRBD1. J lost 7 bases, V lost 6 bases, and 21 bases had no gene match. The CDR3 contains 18 residues. CDR1 SGHTA and CDR2 FQGNSA come from the germline V gene. The DNA of the CDR3 is TGTGCCAGCAGGACACTTTACCGAACAGGGGGCGTTTCGAATGAAGCTTTCTTT. It specifies CASRTLYRTGGVSNEAFF.

This clonotype has ten or more counts. The chain is built from TRBV7-6 and TRBJ2-1; 7 bases align to TRBD1. The V and J ends lost 4 bases and 3 bases, in that order; junction bases with no gene match: 18. This CDR3 comprises 19 residues. The germline gives CDR1 SGHVS, CDR2 FNYEAQ. The CDR3 sequence: CASSSILRYRGFLYNEQFF. The CDR3 nucleotides are TGTGCCAGCAGCTCTATACTCCGATACAGGGGCTTCCTCTACAATGAGCAGTTCTTC.

In this sample, this clonotype turned up many times. This rearrangement joins TRBV23-1 to TRBJ2-1, with 8 positions matching TRBD1. TRBV23-1 is labeled an ORF, and its function is uncertain. The CDR3 contains 18 residues. The V gene end was trimmed by 0 bases and the J gene end by 6 bases; junction bases not matched to a gene: 13. The chain's CDR3 is CASSQSKGQGSSGNEQFF. DNA of the CDR3: TGCGCCAGCAGTCAATCTAAAGGACAGGGAAGCTCGGGCAATGAGCAGTTCTTC.

This clonotype appeared many times. The V gene is TRBV20-1, the J gene TRBJ2-7; 7 bases line up with TRBD2. The germline gives CDR1 DFQATT, CDR2 SNEGSKA (reference sequence). With 5 bases clipped from V and 2 bases from J, the junction kept 3 bases outside the gene matches. This CDR3 region has 12 residues. Here the CDR3 DNA reads TGCAGTGCTCGGCGGGAGCCCTACGAGCAGTACTTC. The encoded protein is CSARREPYEQYF.